This record covers a single TCR beta chain. As the sequencing template, cDNA was produced by extracting RNA and reverse transcribing it. TCRdb's copy holds only in-frame clones and misses some; the assay was immunoSEQ multiplex PCR. This table has 170,000 or so clones, roughly 64% appearing once. This sample was taken from a study of CD8+ T cells in alopecia areata. For the study at large: Treated patients were dosed with oral tofacitinib, taking 5 to 10 mg twice daily. Scoring of severity for treated patients was based on percentage of affected scalp area.

Regarding treatment: oral pan-JAK inhibitor, 5-10 mg twice daily. The investigators collected lesional scalp punch biopsies and peripheral blood from alopecia areata patients. Germline V gene lookup returns CDR1 SQVTM and CDR2 ANQGSEA. CDR3 length equals 14 residues. V was clipped by 4 bases and J by 1 base; unmatched bases: 6. The material was CD8+ T cells sorted from blood, obtained at week 24, from a patient treated with tofacitinib. V and J are TRBV29-1 and TRBJ2-7, with 8 positions matching TRBD1. The clonotype originates from a human donor with alopecia areata. CDR3 region: CSVAGTGSSYEQYF. The CDR3 DNA is TGCAGCGTTGCGGGGACAGGCTCTTCCTACGAGCAGTACTTC.